This entry is about one TCR beta chain. Its antigen is still unknown. This specimen comes from a study of CD8+CD57+ T cells in acquired aplastic anemia. Study outcomes and limitations: Sharing between patients and controls was observed for over 25 CD8+ CDR3 sequences.

The template used for profiling TCR beta VDJ and CDR3 was genomic DNA. TCRdb re-called the reads through MiXCR, storing one row per CDR3 protein. Here the sample spans under 200,000 distinct CDR3 sequences, 64% being singletons. Trimming took off 8 bases at V and 0 bases at J, with 13 bases between the two ends. The CDR3 length is 13 residues. Germline V CDR1 and CDR2: DFQATT, SNEGSKA (reference sequence). The chain is built from TRBV20-1 and TRBJ1-2, with D tentatively TRBD1 (5 bases). Material: sorted CD4+, CD8+, or CD8+CD57+ T cells (not recorded which) from PBMCs. This receptor was identified in a human donor with severe aplastic anemia or a healthy control (not recorded which). In DNA, the CDR3 is TGCAGTTCCACAGGTTCCCCTAACTATGGCTACACCTTC. It codes for CSSTGSPNYGYTF.